This TCR beta chain was retrieved from a study of T cell responses to AZD1222 COVID-19 vaccine. Measured with immunoSEQ multiplex PCR; TCRdb has only the in-frame clones, and not every one. The sample comprises over 45,000 clones, roughly 85% of which are singletons, and 3.5% to 4% rests with the top ten. The CDR3 spans 14 residues. Per germline, CDR1 LNHDA and CDR2 SQIVND (reference sequence). V trimming: 6 bases; J trimming: 5 bases; junction bases outside the gene matches: 7. This TCR came from an adult in good health. The starting material was peripheral blood, obtained on day 0 of AZD1222 vaccination. This chain connects TRBV19 to TRBJ2-1, with 7 bases aligning to TRBD1. CDR3 sequence: CASSPGQLNNEQFF. The CDR3 nucleotides are TGTGCCAGTAGCCCGGGACAGTTGAACAATGAGCAGTTCTTC.